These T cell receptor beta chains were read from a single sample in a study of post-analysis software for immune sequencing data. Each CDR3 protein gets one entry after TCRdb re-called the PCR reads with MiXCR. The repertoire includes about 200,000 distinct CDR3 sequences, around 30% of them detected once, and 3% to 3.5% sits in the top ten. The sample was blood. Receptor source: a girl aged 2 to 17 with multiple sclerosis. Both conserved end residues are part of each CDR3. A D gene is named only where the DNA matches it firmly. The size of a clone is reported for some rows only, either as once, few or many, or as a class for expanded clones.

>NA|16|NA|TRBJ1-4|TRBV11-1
TGTACCAGCAGCGGATCCACAGGGTTACTCAATGAAAAACTGTTTTTT
CTSSGSTGLLNEKLFF
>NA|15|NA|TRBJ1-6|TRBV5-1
TGCGCCAGCAGCCTGGACCTCAGGGTTGTATCACCCCTCCACTTT
CASSLDLRVVSPLHF
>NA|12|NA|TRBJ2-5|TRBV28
TGTGCCAGCAGTTTACGCAGTGGGGAGCAGTACTTC
CASSLRSGEQYF
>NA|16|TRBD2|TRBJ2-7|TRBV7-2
TGTGCCAGCAGCTTAGCCCGACTAGCGGGGCACAATGAGCAGTACTTC
CASSLARLAGHNEQYF
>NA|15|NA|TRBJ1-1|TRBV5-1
TGCGCCAGCAGCTTGGACCACGTAGCGAACACTGAAGCTTTCTTT
CASSLDHVANTEAFF
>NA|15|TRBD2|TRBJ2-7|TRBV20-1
TGCAGTGCTAGAGAGGACCCACAAGGCGGGGGAGAGCAGTACTTC
CSAREDPQGGGEQYF
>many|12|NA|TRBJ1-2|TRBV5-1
TGCGCCAGCAGCTTAGGGGGTTCTGGCTACACCTTC
CASSLGGSGYTF
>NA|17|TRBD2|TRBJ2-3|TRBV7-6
TGTGCCAGCAGCGTGACTAGCGGGAGTGGATCCACAGATACGCAGTATTTT
CASSVTSGSGSTDTQYF
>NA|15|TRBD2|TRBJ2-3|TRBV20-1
TGCAGTGCTAGGGGGACTAGCGGGAGCACAGATACGCAGTATTTT
CSARGTSGSTDTQYF
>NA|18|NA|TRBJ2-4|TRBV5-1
TGCGCCAGCAGCTTGGCCTTTGGGAAGGGGCCTTCCAAGGGCATTCAGTACTTC
CASSLAFGKGPSKGIQYF
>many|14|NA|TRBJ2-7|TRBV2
TGTGCCAGCAGTGAAGCGCCTTTGGCCCACGAGCAGTACTTC
CASSEAPLAHEQYF
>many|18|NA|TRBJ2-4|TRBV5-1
TGCGCCAGCAGCTTGGGGGCAGTACCGTGGAGAGCCAAAAACATTCAGTACTTC
CASSLGAVPWRAKNIQYF
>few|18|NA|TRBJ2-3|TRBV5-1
TGCGCCAGCAGCTTGGGGGCTGGGCTGACAGAGGGTGCAGATACGCAGTATTTT
CASSLGAGLTEGADTQYF
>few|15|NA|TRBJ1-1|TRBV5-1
TGCGCCAGCAGCTCGGGGCAGGGGACCGCCACTGAAGCTTTCTTT
CASSSGQGTATEAFF
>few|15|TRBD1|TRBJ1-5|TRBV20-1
TGCAGTGCTAGTAAGACAGGGGGCTTGGTTCAGCCCCAGCATTTT
CSASKTGGLVQPQHF
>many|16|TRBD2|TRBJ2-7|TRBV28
TGTGCCAGCAGTTCCCCAACTAGCGGGGTAGCTAAGGAGCAGTACTTC
CASSSPTSGVAKEQYF
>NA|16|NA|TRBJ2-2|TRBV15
TGTGCCACCAGCAGGCGCAGGGTTAGGTACGGCGGGGAGCTGTTTTTT
CATSRRRVRYGGELFF
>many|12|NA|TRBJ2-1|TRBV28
TGTGCCAGCAGTTACGGGAACAATGAGCAGTTCTTC
CASSYGNNEQFF
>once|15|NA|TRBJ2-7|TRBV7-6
TGTGCCAGCAGCTTAGGGCATACGGGCCCCTACGAGCAGTACTTC
CASSLGHTGPYEQYF
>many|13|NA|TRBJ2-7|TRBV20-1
TGCAGTGTACAGGAGGGGAGCTCCTACGAGCAGTACTTC
CSVQEGSSYEQYF